The count of the clone carrying this TCR beta chain is one. The CDR3 is 15 amino acids. The source of the sample is a study of OX40 agonist ivuxolimab in advanced cancers. Study information: Treatment of patients was with ivuxolimab, an agonistic anti-OX40 (CD134) antibody. Averaging 60 years in age, with a range of about 23 to 79, the cohort was 65% to 90% male.

The assay was immunoSEQ multiplex PCR, and TCRdb's table has in-frame clones only and misses some. Counted here are 82,000 or so clones, 85% occurring once; the ten biggest clones make up approximately 2.3%. The J gene is TRBJ1-5, the V gene TRBV7-5. TRBV7-5 is a pseudogene locus. The material sequenced was CD4+ or CD8+ T cells sorted from blood, taken in a trial of the OX40 agonist ivuxolimab. The receptor was derived from an adult with an advanced solid tumor such as melanoma, head and neck, liver or kidney cancer. CDR3 DNA sequence: TGTGCCAGAAGCTTCGGGACCTATCTAAATCAGCCCCAGCATTTT. The encoded protein is CARSFGTYLNQPQHF.